The next 17 T cell receptor beta chains were all read from a single sample in a study of regulatory T cells in long-lasting Graves disease (dated by TCRdb to the early 2020s). Library method: multiplex PCR. Sequenced on an Illumina HiSeq 4000. TCR beta libraries were built with iRepertoire HTBI primers and Arm-PCR amplification of CDR3 regions. Starting from the raw public reads, TCRdb applied fastp trimming at Q25, assembled clones with MiXCR and retained in-frame beta chains. Rows merge per CDR3 protein into single entries with the most common DNA and genes. The sample has a few hundred thousand distinct CDR3 sequences on record, 23% of them singletons. Jointly, the top ten make up about 27% of the sample. The intended sense of this specimen's time point label: persistent/refractory GD, antithyroid drugs over 5 years with positive TRAb. For both TCR sequencing and RNA sequencing, RNA was extracted from PBMCs using TRIzol.

The sample in question was peripheral blood mononuclear cells (PBMCs), obtained when the disease was refractory, from a patient treated with antithyroid drugs. These receptors were obtained from a woman between 40 and 50 years old with Graves disease. Donor details come from another sample of the same person, matched by shared clones.

Comments on this clonotype: This may be a read error, as it is one base from a much larger clone. The chain is built from TRBV7-3 and TRBJ2-1; D may match TRBD1 or TRBD2 (5 bases each). The CDR3 has 16 residues. V was trimmed by 4 bases and J by 6 bases, leaving 19 bases between them. Germline lookup yields CDR1 SGHTA and CDR2 FQGTGA. The DNA of the CDR3 is TGTGCCAGCAGCTCCCGAGACGGGACCCGACTCAATGAGCAGTTCTTC. Translation: CASSSRDGTRLNEQFF.

Turning to this clonotype: One junction end disagrees with the germline gene, perhaps due to a read error. The rearrangement joins TRBV27 to TRBJ1-5; weak D call: TRBD1 (6 bases). This CDR3 has 15 amino acids. The germline V gene encodes CDR1 MNHEY and CDR2 SMNVEV (reference sequence). Here the CDR3 reads CAGSFRRGPSQPQHF. For the CDR3, the DNA is TGTGCCGGCAGTTTCCGCAGGGGTCCGAGTCAGCCCCAGCATTTT.

This clonotype has at least ten counts. V usage is TRBV28 and J usage is TRBJ1-2; 7 bases are shared with TRBD1. The germline V gene has CDR1 MDHEN and CDR2 SYDVKM. V trimming: 4 bases; J trimming: 4 bases; junction bases outside the gene matches: 3. This CDR3 region has 13 residues. This chain's CDR3 is CASSWTGIYGYTF. CDR3 in DNA: TGTGCCAGCAGTTGGACAGGCATCTATGGCTACACCTTC.

The gene calls are TRBV7-3 and TRBJ2-1, with 8 bases identical to TRBD1. The V gene's germline CDR1 is SGHTA and CDR2 FQGTGA. J lost 2 bases, V lost 7 bases, and 7 bases had no gene match. This CDR3 has 15 amino acids. CDR3 amino acids: CASKIGQGAYNEQFF. The CDR3 DNA reads as TGTGCCAGCAAGATCGGACAGGGTGCCTACAATGAGCAGTTCTTC.

This clonotype showed up just a few times. The chain has TRBV10-2 and TRBJ1-1; the D is unclear. Trimming took 6 bases from V and 1 from J, leaving 6 bases between them. This CDR3 is built from 12 residues. CDR1 WSHSY and CDR2 SAAADI come from the germline V gene. Written as DNA, the CDR3 is TGCGCCAGCAGACAGACGAACACTGAAGCTTTCTTT. Protein: CASRQTNTEAFF.

Comment on this clonotype: Only one base separates this from a far larger clonotype, so it likely reflects a read error. The chain joins TRBV6-2 or TRBV6-3 to TRBJ1-2; maybe TRBD1 (5 bases). CDR1 is MNHEY, CDR2 SVGEGT, per germline. The CDR3 has 14 residues. The CDR3 DNA sequence: TGTGCCAGCACTCAAGGGGACGGTAACTATGACTACACCTTC. Protein product: CASTQGDGNYDYTF.

This clonotype was detected many times. The chain links TRBV25-1 to TRBJ2-6; no definite D call. Germline V gene data show CDR1 as MGHDK and CDR2 as SYGVNS. Between the trimmed V and J ends, which lost 11 bases and 1 base, there was a span of 9 bases. CDR3 length: 13 amino acids. CDR3 nucleotide sequence: TGTGCCGGTCAGAGATCTGGGGCCAACGTCCTGACTTTC. This sequence encodes CAGQRSGANVLTF.

The sample holds a few counts of this clonotype. The chain joins TRBV6-2 or TRBV6-3 to TRBJ1-2; D not certain. The germline CDR1 and CDR2 sequences are MNHEY and SVGEGT. The length of the CDR3 is 13 residues. V was cut by 2 bases and J by 5 bases, with 9 bases left in between. CDR3 sequence reads: CASSYPNSYGYTF. CDR3 DNA sequence: TGTGCCAGCAGTTACCCGAATAGTTATGGCTACACCTTC.

This clonotype has a count of ten or more. V usage is TRBV20-1 and J usage is TRBJ1-5, with D possibly matching TRBD1 (6 bases). Trimming removed 2 bases at V and 7 bases at J, with 18 bases between. The CDR3 has 15 residues. CDR1 and CDR2 (germline): DFQATT, SNEGSKA (reference sequence). The CDR3 region is CSARSRQGGGQPQHF. The CDR3 nucleotides are TGCAGTGCTAGATCCCGACAAGGGGGAGGCCAGCCCCAGCATTTT.

This clonotype was counted at least ten times. The V call is TRBV20-1, the J call TRBJ2-7, with D possibly TRBD2 on 6 matching bases. V lost 1 base and J 9 bases, leaving 10 bases between the germline ends. Per the germline V gene, CDR1 is DFQATT and CDR2 is SNEGSKA (reference sequence). This CDR3 contains 11 residues. As DNA, the CDR3 is TGCAGTGCTAGAGTCGGCGGGGTGCAGTACTTC. Protein sequence: CSARVGGVQYF.

This clonotype appeared a few times. The V gene is TRBV18, the J gene TRBJ1-1, with 8 nucleotides matching TRBD1. The germline gives CDR1 KGHSH, CDR2 LQKENI. This CDR3 has 13 residues. J gave up 7 bases and V 2 bases, and 3 bases lay outside the gene matches. The CDR3 nucleotides are TGTGCCAGCTCACCATCGGACAGGGATGAAGCTTTCTTT. Translation: CASSPSDRDEAFF.

The chain uses TRBV11-2 and TRBJ2-7, with 12 nucleotides matching TRBD2. The CDR3 has 17 residues. CDR1 SGHAT and CDR2 FQNNGV come from the germline V gene. V lost 5 bases, J lost 1 base, and 9 bases stayed unmatched. The chain's CDR3 is CASSPTSGSPSSYEQYF. The CDR3 DNA is TGTGCCAGCAGCCCGACTAGCGGGAGTCCTAGTTCCTACGAGCAGTACTTC.

This clonotype was seen a few times. This rearrangement joins TRBV6-2 or TRBV6-3 to TRBJ2-5; 9 bases align to TRBD2. The CDR3 covers 17 residues. Germline V gene data show CDR1 as MNHEY and CDR2 as SVGEGT. V was clipped by 5 bases and J by 4 bases; unmatched bases: 14. CDR3 sequence (DNA): TGTGCCAGCAGTCGGGGGCCCCCGACTAGCGGACTAGAGACCCAGTACTTC. Its protein is CASSRGPPTSGLETQYF.

This chain joins TRBV6-2 or TRBV6-3 and TRBJ2-1; D is uncertain. The V gene lost 4 bases and the J gene lost 4 bases, with 17 bases spanning the gap. The CDR3 is 16 residues long. The germline V gene has CDR1 MNHEY and CDR2 SVGEGT. The CDR3 protein is CASSFLYRVPYNEQFF. Here the CDR3 DNA reads TGTGCCAGCAGTTTCCTGTACCGGGTGCCATACAATGAGCAGTTCTTC.

In its sample, this clonotype was seen many times. The V call is TRBV28, the J call TRBJ2-7; a weak D match, TRBD1 (6 bases). Germline lookup yields CDR1 MDHEN and CDR2 SYDVKM. The CDR3 runs 14 residues. V was trimmed by 6 bases and J by 0 bases, leaving 12 bases between them. CDR3 nucleotides: TGTGCCAGCAGGCCAGACAGGAACTCCTACGAGCAGTACTTC. Its protein is CASRPDRNSYEQYF.

The chain recombines TRBV20-1 with TRBJ2-2; D possibly corresponds to TRBD1 (6 bases). Germline CDR1 and CDR2: DFQATT and SNEGSKA (reference sequence). The CDR3 totals 12 residues. V lost 5 bases and J 5 bases, leaving 9 bases between the germline ends. The DNA of the CDR3 is TGCAGTGCTCAAACAGGGACCGGGGAGCTGTTTTTT. Residues: CSAQTGTGELFF.

As regards this clonotype: A much larger clone is a single base away; this may be a read error. This sequence joins TRBV2 and TRBJ1-6; the match to TRBD1 covers 10 bases. CDR1 is SNHLY, CDR2 FYNNEI, per germline. Losses at the gene ends were 9 bases for V and 10 bases for J; bases not matched to a gene: 9. The CDR3 covers 14 residues. Here the CDR3 DNA reads TGTGCCAGAAGTATCGGGACAGGGGCCTCACCCCTCCACTTT. Translation: CARSIGTGASPLHF.